Below are 15 T cell receptor beta chains sequenced from a single sample in a study of blood T cell repertoires in COVID-19. Clones were read by immunoSEQ multiplex PCR, and TCRdb kept only the in-frame ones, dropping some. The sample records roughly 320,000 clones, under 90% being singletons. The sequenced sample was peripheral blood. The source of these receptors is a woman under 40 with COVID-19, enrolled during active disease.

The chain uses TRBV12-3 or TRBV12-4 and TRBJ2-2; TRBD2 agrees at 9 bases. CDR3 length equals 13 residues. V trimming: 5 bases; J trimming: 6 bases; junction bases outside the gene matches: 1. CDR3 in amino acids: CASSAGGAGELFF. CDR3 coding DNA: TGTGCCAGCAGTGCGGGGGGGGCCGGGGAGCTGTTTTTT.

The genes are TRBV24-1 and TRBJ2-3, with a weak D call TRBD2 (6 bases). Trimming stripped 1 base from V and 0 bases from J, with 16 bases between. The germline gives CDR1 KGHDR, CDR2 SFDVKD. The CDR3 has 18 amino acids. As DNA, the CDR3 is TGTGCCACCAGTGATTTCAAGGACTTCGGAGGGAGCACAGATACGCAGTATTTT. Its protein is CATSDFKDFGGSTDTQYF.

The V gene is TRBV11-3, the J gene TRBJ2-5, with 12 bases identical to TRBD1. J was trimmed by 5 bases and V by 5 bases; bases with no gene match: 6. This CDR3 has 15 residues. Germline V gene data show CDR1 as SGHNT and CDR2 as YENEEA. The chain's CDR3 is CASSAGQGARETQYF. The CDR3, as DNA: TGTGCCAGCAGCGCGGGACAGGGGGCTCGGGAGACCCAGTACTTC.

The chain carries TRBV11-2 and TRBJ1-2; D is unclear. Germline CDR1 reads SGHAT; CDR2 reads FQNNGV. This CDR3 is built from 11 residues. V lost 5 bases to trimming and J lost 7 bases, with 8 bases between them. The CDR3, as DNA: TGTGCCAGCAGCCCGGGTGGTGGCTACACCTTC. Protein: CASSPGGGYTF.

The chain employs TRBV10-1 and TRBJ1-1, with a weak D call TRBD1 (5 bases). CDR1 and CDR2 from the germline V gene are WNHNN and SYGVQD (reference sequence). With 4 bases removed from V and 5 bases from J, the gap between germline ends came to 11 bases. The CDR3 is made up of 13 amino acids. CDR3 residues: CASSGSGLTEAFF. CDR3 nucleotide sequence: TGCGCCAGCAGTGGGTCGGGGCTTACTGAAGCTTTCTTT.

The chain combines TRBV11-2 with TRBJ2-7; D call uncertain. This CDR3 region has 14 residues. Trimming removed 0 bases from V and 3 bases from J, with 9 bases in between. CDR1 SGHAT and CDR2 FQNNGV come from the germline V gene. The CDR3 DNA is TGTGCCAGCAGCTTAGATCCGGTCCTCTACGAGCAGTACGTC. As protein: CASSLDPVLYEQYV.

The V and J genes are TRBV9 and TRBJ1-3; 9 bases agree with TRBD1. From germline, CDR1 is SGDLS and CDR2 YYNGEE. The CDR3 contains 15 residues. With 4 bases clipped from V and 4 bases from J, the junction kept 6 bases outside the gene matches. CDR3 region: CASSPGQGKGNTIYF. Here the CDR3 DNA reads TGTGCCAGCAGCCCGGGACAGGGTAAAGGAAACACCATATATTTT.

V and J are TRBV5-8 and TRBJ1-5, with unresolved D. Looked up from germline, CDR1 is SGHTS and CDR2 is YDEGEE. This CDR3 has 14 residues. Trimming stripped 9 bases from V and 3 bases from J, with 16 bases between. Written as DNA, the CDR3 is TGTGCCACCAGGAGGAGGTCTGTCAATCAGCCCCAGCATTTT. Protein sequence: CATRRRSVNQPQHF.

The chain is built from TRBV9 and TRBJ2-1; TRBD1 might be the D (5 bases). Germline CDR1 SGDLS, CDR2 YYNGEE. This CDR3 comprises 11 residues. Trimming pared 0 bases from V and 10 bases from J, leaving 5 bases between. The CDR3, as DNA: TGTGCCAGCAGCGTAGGACAGGAGCAGTTCTTC. Its translation is CASSVGQEQFF.

The chain couples TRBV18 to TRBJ1-3; D is unclear. Trimming took off 2 bases at V and 3 bases at J, with 5 bases between the two ends. The CDR3 has 13 residues. Germline assignment: CDR1 KGHSH and CDR2 LQKENI. In DNA form, the CDR3 reads TGTGCCAGCTCACCAGCGCTTGGAAACACCATATATTTT. Translated, it gives CASSPALGNTIYF.

This clone was seen a single time. V usage is TRBV4-3 and J usage is TRBJ1-2, with 7 bases identical to TRBD1. The V gene end was trimmed by 1 base and the J gene end by 5 bases; junction bases not matched to a gene: 7. The germline CDR1 and CDR2 sequences are LGHNA and YSLEER. The CDR3 runs 15 residues. The CDR3 DNA is TGCGCCAGCAGCCAAGTGGTGGACAGGACTTATGGCTACACCTTC. Its protein is CASSQVVDRTYGYTF.

This chain joins TRBV11-2 and TRBJ1-2, with D possibly matching TRBD1 (6 bases). Trimming shortened V by 5 bases and J by 2 bases, and 9 bases separated the two germline ends. The CDR3 spans 13 residues. Germline V gene data show CDR1 as SGHAT and CDR2 as FQNNGV. CDR3 in amino acids: CASSPDRNYGYTF. The DNA of the CDR3 is TGTGCCAGCAGCCCGGACAGAAACTATGGCTACACCTTC.

The genes are TRBV19 and TRBJ1-4; TRBD1 matches at 7 bases. V trimming: 6 bases; J trimming: 7 bases; junction bases outside the gene matches: 8. This CDR3 is 14 amino acids long. CDR1 and CDR2 (germline): LNHDA, SQIVND (reference sequence). The CDR3 region is CASREQGLGEKLFF. Written as DNA, the CDR3 is TGTGCCAGTAGGGAACAGGGGTTAGGTGAAAAACTGTTTTTT.

CDR3 amino acids: CASSQVDRGANTEAFF. The DNA for the CDR3 is TGTGCCAGCAGTCAGGTGGACAGGGGGGCGAACACTGAAGCTTTCTTT. This rearrangement joins TRBV27 to TRBJ1-1, with TRBD1 identical over 10 bases. The CDR3 runs 16 residues. The trim removed 5 bases at V and 1 base at J, leaving 7 bases unmatched. CDR1 is MNHEY and CDR2 is SMNVEV in the germline V gene (reference sequence).

This rearrangement joins TRBV15 to TRBJ1-2; 8 nucleotides line up with TRBD1. The CDR3 consists of 15 residues. Per germline, CDR1 LNHNV and CDR2 YYDKDF (reference sequence). V gave up 1 base and J gave up 4 bases; unmatched junction bases: 5. The CDR3 nucleotides are TGTGCCACCAGCAGAGGCCGACAGGGGCGCTATGGCTACACCTTC. Protein sequence: CATSRGRQGRYGYTF.